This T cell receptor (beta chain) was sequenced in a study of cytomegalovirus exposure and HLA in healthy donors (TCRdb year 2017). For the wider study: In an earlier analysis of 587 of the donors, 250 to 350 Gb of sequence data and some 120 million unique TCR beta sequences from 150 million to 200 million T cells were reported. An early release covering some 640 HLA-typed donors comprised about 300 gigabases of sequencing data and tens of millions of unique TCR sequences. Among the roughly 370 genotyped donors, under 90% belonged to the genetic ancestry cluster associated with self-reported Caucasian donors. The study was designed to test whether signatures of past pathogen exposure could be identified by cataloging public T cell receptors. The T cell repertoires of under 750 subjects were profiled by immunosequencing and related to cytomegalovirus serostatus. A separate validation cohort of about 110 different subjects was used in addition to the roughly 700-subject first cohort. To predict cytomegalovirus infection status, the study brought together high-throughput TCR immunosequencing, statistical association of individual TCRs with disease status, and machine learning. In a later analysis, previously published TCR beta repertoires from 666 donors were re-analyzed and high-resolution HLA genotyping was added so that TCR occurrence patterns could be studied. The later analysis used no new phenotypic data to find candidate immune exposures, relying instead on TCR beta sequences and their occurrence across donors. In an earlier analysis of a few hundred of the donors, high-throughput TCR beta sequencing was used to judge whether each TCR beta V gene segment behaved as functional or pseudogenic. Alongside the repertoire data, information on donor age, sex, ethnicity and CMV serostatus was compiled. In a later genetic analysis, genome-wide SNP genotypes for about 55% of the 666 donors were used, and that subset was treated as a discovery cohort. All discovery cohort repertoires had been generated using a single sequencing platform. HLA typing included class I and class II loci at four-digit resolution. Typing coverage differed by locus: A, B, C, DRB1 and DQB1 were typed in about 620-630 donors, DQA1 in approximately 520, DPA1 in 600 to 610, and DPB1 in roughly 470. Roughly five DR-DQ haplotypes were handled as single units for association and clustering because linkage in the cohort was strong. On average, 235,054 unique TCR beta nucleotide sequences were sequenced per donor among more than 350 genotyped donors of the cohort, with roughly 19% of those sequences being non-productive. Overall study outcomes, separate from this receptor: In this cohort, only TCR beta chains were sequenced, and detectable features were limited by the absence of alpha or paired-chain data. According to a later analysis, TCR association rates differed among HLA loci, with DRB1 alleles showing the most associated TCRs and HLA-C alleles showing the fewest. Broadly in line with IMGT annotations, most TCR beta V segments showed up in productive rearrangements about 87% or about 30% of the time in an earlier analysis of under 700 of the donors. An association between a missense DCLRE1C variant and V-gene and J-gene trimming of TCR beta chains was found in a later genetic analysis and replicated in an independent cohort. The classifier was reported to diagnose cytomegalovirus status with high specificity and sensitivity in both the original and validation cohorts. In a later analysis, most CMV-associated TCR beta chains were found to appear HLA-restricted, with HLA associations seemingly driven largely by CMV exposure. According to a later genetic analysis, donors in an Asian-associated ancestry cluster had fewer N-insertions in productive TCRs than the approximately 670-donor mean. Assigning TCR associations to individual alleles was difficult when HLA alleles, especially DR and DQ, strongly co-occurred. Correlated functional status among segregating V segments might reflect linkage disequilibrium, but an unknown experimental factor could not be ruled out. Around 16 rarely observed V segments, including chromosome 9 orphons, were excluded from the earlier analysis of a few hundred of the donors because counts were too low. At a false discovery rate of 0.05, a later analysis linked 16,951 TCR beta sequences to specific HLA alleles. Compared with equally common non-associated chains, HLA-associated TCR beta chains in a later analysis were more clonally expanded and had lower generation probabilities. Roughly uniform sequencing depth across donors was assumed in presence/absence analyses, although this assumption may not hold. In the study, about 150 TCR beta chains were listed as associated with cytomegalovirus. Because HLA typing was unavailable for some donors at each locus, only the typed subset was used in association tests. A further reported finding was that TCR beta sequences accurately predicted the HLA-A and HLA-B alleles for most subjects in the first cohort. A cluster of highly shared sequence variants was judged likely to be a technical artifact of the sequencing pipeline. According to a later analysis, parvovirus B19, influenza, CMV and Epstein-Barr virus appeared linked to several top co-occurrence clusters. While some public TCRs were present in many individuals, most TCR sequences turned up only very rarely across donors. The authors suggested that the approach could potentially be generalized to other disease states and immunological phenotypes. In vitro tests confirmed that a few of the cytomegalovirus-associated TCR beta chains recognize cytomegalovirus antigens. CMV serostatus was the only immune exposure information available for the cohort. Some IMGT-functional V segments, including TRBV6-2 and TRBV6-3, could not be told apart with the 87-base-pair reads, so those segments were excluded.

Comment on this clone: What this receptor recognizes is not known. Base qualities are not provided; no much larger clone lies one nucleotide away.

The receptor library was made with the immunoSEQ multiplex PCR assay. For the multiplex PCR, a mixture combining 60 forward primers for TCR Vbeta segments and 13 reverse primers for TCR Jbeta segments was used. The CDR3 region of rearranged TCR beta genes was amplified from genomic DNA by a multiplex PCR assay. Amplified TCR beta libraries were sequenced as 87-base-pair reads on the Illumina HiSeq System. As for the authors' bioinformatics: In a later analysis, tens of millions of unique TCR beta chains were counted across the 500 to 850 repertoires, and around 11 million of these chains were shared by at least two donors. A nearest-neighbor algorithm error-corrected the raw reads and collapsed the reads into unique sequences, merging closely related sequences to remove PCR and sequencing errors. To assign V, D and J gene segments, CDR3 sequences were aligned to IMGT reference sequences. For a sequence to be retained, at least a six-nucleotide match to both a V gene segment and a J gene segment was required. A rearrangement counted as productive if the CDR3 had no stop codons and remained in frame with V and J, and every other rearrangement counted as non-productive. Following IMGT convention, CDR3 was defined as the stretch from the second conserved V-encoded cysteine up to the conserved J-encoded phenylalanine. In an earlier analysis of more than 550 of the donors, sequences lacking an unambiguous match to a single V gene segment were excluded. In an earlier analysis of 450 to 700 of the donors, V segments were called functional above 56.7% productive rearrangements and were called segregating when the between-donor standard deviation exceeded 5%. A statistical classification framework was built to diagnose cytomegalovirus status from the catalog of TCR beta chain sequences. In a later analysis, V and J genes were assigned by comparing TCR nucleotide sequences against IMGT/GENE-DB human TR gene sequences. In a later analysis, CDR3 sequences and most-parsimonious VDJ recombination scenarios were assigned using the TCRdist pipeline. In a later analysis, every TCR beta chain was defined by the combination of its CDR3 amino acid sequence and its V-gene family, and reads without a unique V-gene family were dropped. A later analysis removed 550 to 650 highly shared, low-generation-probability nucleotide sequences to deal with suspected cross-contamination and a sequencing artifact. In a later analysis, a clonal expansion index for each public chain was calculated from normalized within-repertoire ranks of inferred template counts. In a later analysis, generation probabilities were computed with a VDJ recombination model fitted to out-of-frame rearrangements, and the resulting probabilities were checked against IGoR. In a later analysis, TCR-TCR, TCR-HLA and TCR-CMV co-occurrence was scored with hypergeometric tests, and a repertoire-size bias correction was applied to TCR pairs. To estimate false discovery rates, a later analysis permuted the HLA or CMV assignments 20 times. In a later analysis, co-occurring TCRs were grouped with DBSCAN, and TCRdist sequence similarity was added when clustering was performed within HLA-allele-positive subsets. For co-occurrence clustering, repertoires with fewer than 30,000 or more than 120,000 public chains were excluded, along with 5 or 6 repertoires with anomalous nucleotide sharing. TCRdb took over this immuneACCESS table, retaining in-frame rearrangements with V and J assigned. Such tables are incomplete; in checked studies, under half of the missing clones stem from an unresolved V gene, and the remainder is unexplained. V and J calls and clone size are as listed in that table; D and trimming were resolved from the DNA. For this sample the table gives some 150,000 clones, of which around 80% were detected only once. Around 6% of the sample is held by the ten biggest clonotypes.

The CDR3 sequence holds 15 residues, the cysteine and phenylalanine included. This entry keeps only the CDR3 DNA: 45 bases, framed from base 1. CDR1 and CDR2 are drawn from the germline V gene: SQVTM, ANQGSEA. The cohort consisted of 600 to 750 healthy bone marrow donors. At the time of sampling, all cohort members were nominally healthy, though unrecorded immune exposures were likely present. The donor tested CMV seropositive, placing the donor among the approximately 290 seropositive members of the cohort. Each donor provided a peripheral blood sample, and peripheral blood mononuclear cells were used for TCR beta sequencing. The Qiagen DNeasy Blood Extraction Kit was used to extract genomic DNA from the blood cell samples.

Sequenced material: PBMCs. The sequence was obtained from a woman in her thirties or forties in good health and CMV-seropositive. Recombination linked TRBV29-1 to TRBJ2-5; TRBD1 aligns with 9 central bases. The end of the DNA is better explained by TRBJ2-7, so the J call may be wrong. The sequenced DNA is TGCAGCGTTGAAGTAGGGACAGGGCTCTCCTACGAGCAGTACTTC. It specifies CSVEVGTGLSYEQYF.